These T cell receptor beta chains were read from a single sample in a study of vaccination effects on CD4 cells after COVID-19. Sequencing used immunoSEQ multiplex PCR; TCRdb keeps in-frame clones, though not all of them. The sample records tens of thousands of clones, 70% to 75% being singletons. Antigens for these TCRs are unknown. Sequences were derived from CD4+ T cells from PBMCs cultured without peptide, sampled after COVID-19 vaccination. The receptors come from a human donor who received a COVID-19 vaccine. CDR3s include the opening cysteine and the closing phenylalanine or tryptophan. Fields, in order: J gene, D gene, V gene, clone size, CDR3 length, CDR3 DNA, CDR3 protein. A D gene is named only where the DNA matches it firmly. Where a row states a size, it is once, few, many or the class of an expanded clone; other rows omit it.

J gene: TRBJ1-1; D gene: -; V gene: TRBV12-3/TRBV12-4; clone size: few; CDR3 length: 13; CDR3 DNA: TGTGCCAGCAGTTTTATAGCTAACACTGAAGCTTTCTTT; CDR3 protein: CASSFIANTEAFF
J gene: TRBJ1-1; D gene: -; V gene: TRBV5-5; clone size: once; CDR3 length: 12; CDR3 DNA: TGTGCCAGCAGCTTGACGAACACTGAAGCTTTCTTT; CDR3 protein: CASSLTNTEAFF
J gene: TRBJ1-1; D gene: -; V gene: TRBV29-1; clone size: -; CDR3 length: 14; CDR3 DNA: TGCAGCGTTGACAGGGTGCTCTCCCGTAATGGAGCTTTCTTT; CDR3 protein: CSVDRVLSRNGAFF
J gene: TRBJ2-5; D gene: -; V gene: TRBV14; clone size: -; CDR3 length: 13; CDR3 DNA: TGTGCCAGCAGCAATTATTTGGGAGAGACCCAGTACTTC; CDR3 protein: CASSNYLGETQYF
J gene: TRBJ1-6; D gene: -; V gene: TRBV18; clone size: -; CDR3 length: 15; CDR3 DNA: TGTGCCAGCTCACCTAGACGACCCGGCGATTCACCCCTCCACTTT; CDR3 protein: CASSPRRPGDSPLHF
J gene: TRBJ1-4; D gene: -; V gene: TRBV5-1; clone size: -; CDR3 length: 18; CDR3 DNA: TGCGCCAGCAGCTTGGGACGGTCTGGCAGCAGATTTAATGAAAAACTGTTTTTT; CDR3 protein: CASSLGRSGSRFNEKLFF
J gene: TRBJ1-2; D gene: -; V gene: TRBV2; clone size: -; CDR3 length: 14; CDR3 DNA: TGTGCCAGCCAAACGGGGACTTCCTACAGAGGCTACACCTTC; CDR3 protein: CASQTGTSYRGYTF
J gene: TRBJ1-2; D gene: -; V gene: TRBV4-2; clone size: -; CDR3 length: 14; CDR3 DNA: TGTGCCAGCAGCCAAGATGGTAGGAACTATGGCTACACCTTC; CDR3 protein: CASSQDGRNYGYTF
J gene: TRBJ2-3; D gene: -; V gene: TRBV29-1; clone size: -; CDR3 length: 13; CDR3 DNA: TGCAGCTCCAGTCAGGCGTCAACAAATACGCAGTATTTT; CDR3 protein: CSSSQASTNTQYF
J gene: TRBJ2-3; D gene: -; V gene: TRBV9; clone size: -; CDR3 length: 15; CDR3 DNA: TGTGCCAGCAGCGTGGATTTCGCCCCCACAGATACGCAGTATTTT; CDR3 protein: CASSVDFAPTDTQYF
J gene: TRBJ1-6; D gene: TRBD1; V gene: TRBV10-3; clone size: -; CDR3 length: 15; CDR3 DNA: TGTGCCATCAGTGGAGGACAGGGCGATAATTCACCCCTCCACTTT; CDR3 protein: CAISGGQGDNSPLHF
J gene: TRBJ1-1; D gene: -; V gene: TRBV10-3; clone size: -; CDR3 length: 14; CDR3 DNA: TGTGCCATCAGAACGGCGGGGACCAACACTGAAGCTTTCTTT; CDR3 protein: CAIRTAGTNTEAFF
J gene: TRBJ2-7; D gene: TRBD2; V gene: TRBV3-1/TRBV3-2; clone size: few; CDR3 length: 14; CDR3 DNA: TGTGCCAGCAGCCGAGCGAGCGGGGGTTACGAGCAGTACTTC; CDR3 protein: CASSRASGGYEQYF
J gene: TRBJ2-3; D gene: TRBD1; V gene: TRBV5-4; clone size: -; CDR3 length: 13; CDR3 DNA: TGTGCCAGCAGTAATAGGACAGGGGGCAAGCAGTATTTT; CDR3 protein: CASSNRTGGKQYF
J gene: TRBJ2-7; D gene: TRBD1; V gene: TRBV28; clone size: -; CDR3 length: 15; CDR3 DNA: TGTGCCAGCAGTTCCCCCACAGGGGACTCCTACGAGCAGTACTTC; CDR3 protein: CASSSPTGDSYEQYF
J gene: TRBJ1-4; D gene: -; V gene: TRBV4-2; clone size: few; CDR3 length: 13; CDR3 DNA: TGTGCCAGCAGCCAAGATTGGGGTGAAAAACTGTTTTTT; CDR3 protein: CASSQDWGEKLFF
J gene: TRBJ2-5; D gene: TRBD2; V gene: TRBV11-2; clone size: -; CDR3 length: 16; CDR3 DNA: TGTGCCAGCAGCTTTTTAGCGGGAGGGCCGGGTGAGACCCAGTACTTC; CDR3 protein: CASSFLAGGPGETQYF
J gene: TRBJ2-1; D gene: TRBD2; V gene: TRBV12-3/TRBV12-4; clone size: few; CDR3 length: 13; CDR3 DNA: TGTGCCAGCAGAGCTAGCGGGGTCAATGAGCAGTTCTTC; CDR3 protein: CASRASGVNEQFF
J gene: TRBJ2-3; D gene: TRBD2; V gene: TRBV7-2; clone size: -; CDR3 length: 15; CDR3 DNA: TGTGCCAGCAGCCGCGGGGGGCCGTCCACAGATACGCAGTATTTT; CDR3 protein: CASSRGGPSTDTQYF
J gene: TRBJ2-7; D gene: -; V gene: TRBV11-2; clone size: -; CDR3 length: 13; CDR3 DNA: TGTGCCAGCAGCCCCCAATCCGGGACCGAGCAGTACTTC; CDR3 protein: CASSPQSGTEQYF
J gene: TRBJ1-2; D gene: -; V gene: TRBV7-8; clone size: -; CDR3 length: 16; CDR3 DNA: TGTGCCAGCAGCTTAGGGTTTAGCGGGACCCCCTATGGCTACACCTTC; CDR3 protein: CASSLGFSGTPYGYTF
J gene: TRBJ2-3; D gene: TRBD2; V gene: TRBV5-1; clone size: -; CDR3 length: 15; CDR3 DNA: TGCGCCAGCACTAGCGGGGTGTCCAGCACAGATACGCAGTATTTT; CDR3 protein: CASTSGVSSTDTQYF
J gene: TRBJ1-3; D gene: -; V gene: TRBV6-6; clone size: -; CDR3 length: 14; CDR3 DNA: TGTGCCAGCATAGGGGATATCTCTGGAAACACCATATATTTT; CDR3 protein: CASIGDISGNTIYF
J gene: TRBJ2-1; D gene: TRBD1; V gene: TRBV2; clone size: -; CDR3 length: 16; CDR3 DNA: TGTGCCAGCAGTGGGGGGACAGGGCAATCCTACAATGAGCAGTTCTTC; CDR3 protein: CASSGGTGQSYNEQFF
J gene: TRBJ1-5; D gene: TRBD1; V gene: TRBV4-2; clone size: -; CDR3 length: 16; CDR3 DNA: TGTGCCAGCAGCCAAGGGGGACAGGGAAGCAATCAGCCCCAGCATTTT; CDR3 protein: CASSQGGQGSNQPQHF
J gene: TRBJ1-5; D gene: -; V gene: TRBV27; clone size: -; CDR3 length: 14; CDR3 DNA: TGTGCCAGCAGTTTATCGGTTGGCAATCAGCCCCAGCATTTT; CDR3 protein: CASSLSVGNQPQHF
J gene: TRBJ2-2; D gene: TRBD2; V gene: TRBV10-3; clone size: few; CDR3 length: 19; CDR3 DNA: TGTGCCATCCCTAACGGGGGACTAGCGGGACCCCAGAACACCGGGGAGCTGTTTTTT; CDR3 protein: CAIPNGGLAGPQNTGELFF
J gene: TRBJ2-7; D gene: TRBD2; V gene: TRBV5-1; clone size: -; CDR3 length: 14; CDR3 DNA: TGCGCCAGCAGCGGGGGGGACTCAGACTACGAGCAGTACTTC; CDR3 protein: CASSGGDSDYEQYF
J gene: TRBJ2-6; D gene: -; V gene: TRBV19; clone size: -; CDR3 length: 14; CDR3 DNA: TGTGCCAGTCTAGGACTCTCTGGGGCCAACGTCCTGACTTTC; CDR3 protein: CASLGLSGANVLTF
J gene: TRBJ2-5; D gene: TRBD2; V gene: TRBV5-1; clone size: -; CDR3 length: 20; CDR3 DNA: TGCGCCAGCAGCTTGTCTCGCCCGGGACTAGCGGGGGTGCCGCAAGAGACCCAGTACTTC; CDR3 protein: CASSLSRPGLAGVPQETQYF
J gene: TRBJ1-3; D gene: -; V gene: TRBV7-2; clone size: -; CDR3 length: 15; CDR3 DNA: TGTGCCAGCAGCTTAGCAGGGAAGTCTGGAAACACCATATATTTT; CDR3 protein: CASSLAGKSGNTIYF
J gene: TRBJ2-2; D gene: TRBD2; V gene: TRBV6-4; clone size: -; CDR3 length: 15; CDR3 DNA: TGTGCCAGCAGTCCTCTAGCGGGAGGCACCGGGGAGCTGTTTTTT; CDR3 protein: CASSPLAGGTGELFF
J gene: TRBJ2-4; D gene: -; V gene: TRBV12-5; clone size: once; CDR3 length: 15; CDR3 DNA: TGTGCTAGTGGTTTGTTTTCAGGGGAGGGGAACATTCAGTACTTC; CDR3 protein: CASGLFSGEGNIQYF
J gene: TRBJ1-3; D gene: -; V gene: TRBV7-9; clone size: few; CDR3 length: 13; CDR3 DNA: TGTGCCAGCAGCCAGGGCTCTGGAAACACCATATATTTT; CDR3 protein: CASSQGSGNTIYF
J gene: TRBJ1-2; D gene: TRBD1; V gene: TRBV2; clone size: -; CDR3 length: 14; CDR3 DNA: TGTGCCAGCTCACAGGGGGCGGGGGGATATGGCTACACCTTC; CDR3 protein: CASSQGAGGYGYTF
J gene: TRBJ1-5; D gene: TRBD1; V gene: TRBV19; clone size: -; CDR3 length: 14; CDR3 DNA: TGTGCCAGTAGTAGTACAGGGGGCGATCAGCCCCAGCATTTT; CDR3 protein: CASSSTGGDQPQHF
J gene: TRBJ1-4; D gene: TRBD1; V gene: TRBV27; clone size: -; CDR3 length: 16; CDR3 DNA: TGTGCCAGCAGTATGAGTAGGACAGGGGGCCTTGAAAAACTGTTTTTT; CDR3 protein: CASSMSRTGGLEKLFF
J gene: TRBJ1-5; D gene: -; V gene: TRBV28; clone size: -; CDR3 length: 15; CDR3 DNA: TGTGCCAGCAGTCGGTTAAAGGGCCCGGGTCAGCCCCAGCATTTT; CDR3 protein: CASSRLKGPGQPQHF
J gene: TRBJ2-5; D gene: TRBD2; V gene: TRBV5-1; clone size: -; CDR3 length: 16; CDR3 DNA: TGCGCCAGCAGCTTAGTAGCGGGAGGGCCCCAAGAGACCCAGTACTTC; CDR3 protein: CASSLVAGGPQETQYF
J gene: TRBJ2-5; D gene: -; V gene: TRBV5-6; clone size: -; CDR3 length: 15; CDR3 DNA: TGTGCCAGCAGCTTGCGCAATATGGGTGGGGAGACCCAGTACTTC; CDR3 protein: CASSLRNMGGETQYF
J gene: TRBJ2-7; D gene: -; V gene: TRBV21-1; clone size: -; CDR3 length: 15; CDR3 DNA: TGTGCCAGCAGCATCACAGGGACGCTCTCCTACGAGCAGTACTTC; CDR3 protein: CASSITGTLSYEQYF